A selection of T cell receptor beta chains follows, all from one sample in a study of shared clonotypes between healthy human individuals. The table came from immunoSEQ multiplex PCR; TCRdb's copy has only in-frame clones and leaves some out. The sample holds about 670,000 clones, about two thirds seen once. Specimen: memory CD4+ T cells sorted from blood. The receptors derive from a woman in her twenties or thirties in good health. CDR3s include the opening cysteine and the closing phenylalanine or tryptophan. The D gene is left open where the match is weak. Only part of the rows carry a size: once, few, many, or a class if the clone is expanded.

D gene: TRBD2
clone size: many
J gene: TRBJ2-7
CDR3 length: 15
V gene: TRBV29-1
CDR3 protein: CSVYTGLAGPGEQYF
CDR3 DNA: TGCAGCGTCTATACGGGACTAGCGGGACCGGGGGAGCAGTACTTC

D gene: NA
clone size: many
J gene: TRBJ1-1
CDR3 length: 13
V gene: TRBV19
CDR3 protein: CASSIAWGGEAFF
CDR3 DNA: TGTGCCAGTAGTATAGCCTGGGGCGGGGAAGCTTTCTTT

D gene: NA
clone size: few
J gene: TRBJ2-5
CDR3 length: 12
V gene: TRBV10-3
CDR3 protein: CAISESMETQYF
CDR3 DNA: TGTGCCATCAGTGAGTCTATGGAGACCCAGTACTTC

D gene: TRBD2
clone size: few
J gene: TRBJ2-7
CDR3 length: 19
V gene: TRBV10-3
CDR3 protein: CAISESTSGRAGREYEQYF
CDR3 DNA: TGTGCCATCAGTGAGTCGACTAGCGGGAGGGCAGGTAGAGAATACGAGCAGTACTTC

D gene: NA
clone size: once
J gene: TRBJ1-5
CDR3 length: 15
V gene: TRBV28
CDR3 protein: CASSSPLSGNQPQHF
CDR3 DNA: TGTGCCAGCAGTTCACCACTCTCAGGGAATCAGCCCCAGCATTTT

D gene: TRBD2
clone size: NA
J gene: TRBJ2-7
CDR3 length: 16
V gene: TRBV19
CDR3 protein: CASSTGTSGRGYEQYF
CDR3 DNA: TGTGCCAGTAGTACCGGGACTAGCGGGAGAGGTTACGAGCAGTACTTC

D gene: TRBD2
clone size: NA
J gene: TRBJ2-5
CDR3 length: 14
V gene: TRBV7-9
CDR3 protein: CASSPWDYEETQYF
CDR3 DNA: TGTGCCAGCAGCCCCTGGGACTACGAAGAGACCCAGTACTTC

D gene: TRBD1
clone size: NA
J gene: TRBJ2-1
CDR3 length: 15
V gene: TRBV2
CDR3 protein: CASSDLDRGGLAPFF
CDR3 DNA: TGTGCCAGCAGTGATCTGGACAGGGGAGGGCTGGCCCCGTTCTTC

D gene: NA
clone size: NA
J gene: TRBJ2-3
CDR3 length: 16
V gene: TRBV7-9
CDR3 protein: CASSFSLEASTDTQYF
CDR3 DNA: TGTGCCAGCAGCTTCTCTCTGGAGGCCAGCACAGATACGCAGTATTTT

D gene: NA
clone size: NA
J gene: TRBJ1-3
CDR3 length: 14
V gene: TRBV28
CDR3 protein: CASTVKASFGTIYF
CDR3 DNA: TGTGCCAGCACGGTCAAGGCCAGCTTTGGCACCATATATTTT

D gene: TRBD1
clone size: NA
J gene: TRBJ2-1
CDR3 length: 16
V gene: TRBV18
CDR3 protein: CASSPTWDRDYNEQFF
CDR3 DNA: TGTGCCAGCTCACCAACATGGGACAGGGATTACAATGAGCAGTTCTTC

D gene: NA
clone size: NA
J gene: TRBJ2-5
CDR3 length: 13
V gene: TRBV14
CDR3 protein: CASSQGLGETQYF
CDR3 DNA: TGTGCCAGCAGCCAAGGTCTGGGGGAGACCCAGTACTTC

D gene: TRBD2
clone size: NA
J gene: TRBJ2-5
CDR3 length: 15
V gene: TRBV28
CDR3 protein: CASSLSRGVRETQYF
CDR3 DNA: TGTGCCAGCAGTTTATCTCGGGGGGTTCGGGAGACCCAGTACTTC

D gene: TRBD2
clone size: NA
J gene: TRBJ2-1
CDR3 length: 18
V gene: TRBV28
CDR3 protein: CASRLHGGTGTSTYEQFF
CDR3 DNA: TGTGCCAGCAGATTACACGGGGGAACCGGGACTAGTACCTATGAGCAGTTCTTC

D gene: TRBD1
clone size: NA
J gene: TRBJ2-7
CDR3 length: 14
V gene: TRBV5-1
CDR3 protein: CASSPRTGGEEQYF
CDR3 DNA: TGCGCCAGCAGCCCTAGGACAGGGGGCGAAGAGCAGTACTTC

D gene: NA
clone size: few
J gene: TRBJ2-1
CDR3 length: 17
V gene: TRBV12-1
CDR3 protein: CASSTRREGLFYNEQFF
CDR3 DNA: TGTGCCAGCAGCACCCGGCGGGAGGGCCTTTTCTACAATGAGCAGTTCTTC

D gene: TRBD1
clone size: few
J gene: TRBJ1-1
CDR3 length: 15
V gene: TRBV5-1
CDR3 protein: CASSFRQGAGTEAFF
CDR3 DNA: TGCGCCAGCAGTTTTAGACAGGGGGCTGGCACTGAAGCTTTCTTT

D gene: TRBD1
clone size: NA
J gene: TRBJ1-4
CDR3 length: 13
V gene: TRBV2
CDR3 protein: CASSDRGPEKLFF
CDR3 DNA: TGTGCCAGCAGTGACAGGGGGCCTGAAAAACTGTTTTTT

D gene: NA
clone size: NA
J gene: TRBJ2-2
CDR3 length: 14
V gene: TRBV5-1
CDR3 protein: CASRHAGNTGELFF
CDR3 DNA: TGCGCCAGCAGGCATGCGGGGAACACCGGGGAGCTGTTTTTT

D gene: TRBD1
clone size: many
J gene: TRBJ2-6
CDR3 length: 17
V gene: TRBV19
CDR3 protein: CASSIGQGVAGANVLTF
CDR3 DNA: TGTGCCAGTAGTATCGGACAGGGGGTGGCTGGGGCCAACGTCCTGACTTTC

D gene: TRBD2
clone size: NA
J gene: TRBJ2-1
CDR3 length: 18
V gene: TRBV28
CDR3 protein: CASSLRTSGSFSYNEQFF
CDR3 DNA: TGTGCCAGCAGTTTAAGGACTAGCGGGAGTTTTTCCTACAATGAGCAGTTCTTC

D gene: TRBD2
clone size: NA
J gene: TRBJ2-3
CDR3 length: 17
V gene: TRBV7-9
CDR3 protein: CASSLSVASGDTDTQYF
CDR3 DNA: TGTGCCAGCAGCTTATCAGTCGCTAGCGGCGACACAGATACGCAGTATTTT

D gene: TRBD2
clone size: NA
J gene: TRBJ2-3
CDR3 length: 15
V gene: TRBV5-4
CDR3 protein: CASKIQAGGPDTQYF
CDR3 DNA: TGTGCCAGCAAAATACAAGCGGGAGGGCCGGATACGCAGTATTTT

D gene: TRBD2
clone size: NA
J gene: TRBJ2-5
CDR3 length: 19
V gene: TRBV5-1
CDR3 protein: CASSLNSGTSGRAGETQYF
CDR3 DNA: TGCGCCAGCAGCTTGAATTCCGGGACTAGCGGGAGGGCCGGTGAGACCCAGTACTTC

D gene: NA
clone size: few
J gene: TRBJ2-3
CDR3 length: 15
V gene: TRBV19
CDR3 protein: CASRGQSQGAYTQYF
CDR3 DNA: TGTGCCAGTAGGGGCCAAAGCCAGGGAGCATATACGCAGTATTTT

D gene: NA
clone size: once
J gene: TRBJ2-2
CDR3 length: 14
V gene: TRBV2
CDR3 protein: CASKSLASTGELFF
CDR3 DNA: TGTGCCAGCAAGTCCCTAGCGAGCACCGGGGAGCTGTTTTTT

D gene: NA
clone size: NA
J gene: TRBJ2-1
CDR3 length: 16
V gene: TRBV13
CDR3 protein: CASSLGGSRAYNEQFF
CDR3 DNA: TGTGCCAGCAGCTTAGGAGGGTCACGCGCCTACAATGAGCAGTTCTTC

D gene: NA
clone size: NA
J gene: TRBJ1-4
CDR3 length: 15
V gene: TRBV5-1
CDR3 protein: CASSLAAASNEKLFF
CDR3 DNA: TGCGCCAGCAGCTTGGCAGCAGCATCTAATGAAAAACTGTTTTTT

D gene: TRBD1
clone size: once
J gene: TRBJ2-7
CDR3 length: 15
V gene: TRBV7-2
CDR3 protein: CASSFTGGGAYEQYF
CDR3 DNA: TGTGCCAGCAGCTTTACAGGGGGCGGAGCCTACGAGCAGTACTTC

D gene: TRBD2
clone size: NA
J gene: TRBJ2-1
CDR3 length: 13
V gene: TRBV6-4
CDR3 protein: CASSRASGNEQFF
CDR3 DNA: TGTGCCAGCAGCAGGGCTAGCGGGAATGAGCAGTTCTTC

D gene: TRBD1
clone size: NA
J gene: TRBJ1-2
CDR3 length: 13
V gene: TRBV5-1
CDR3 protein: CASSLEGQGRYTF
CDR3 DNA: TGCGCCAGCAGCTTGGAGGGACAGGGGCGCTACACCTTC

D gene: NA
clone size: NA
J gene: TRBJ2-7
CDR3 length: 14
V gene: TRBV5-1
CDR3 protein: CASSPTQRGNEQYF
CDR3 DNA: TGCGCCAGCTCCCCTACCCAACGAGGGAACGAGCAGTACTTC

D gene: NA
clone size: NA
J gene: TRBJ1-1
CDR3 length: 14
V gene: TRBV28
CDR3 protein: CASSITRVGTEAFF
CDR3 DNA: TGTGCCAGCAGTATCACCAGGGTTGGGACTGAAGCTTTCTTT

D gene: NA
clone size: NA
J gene: TRBJ1-5
CDR3 length: 13
V gene: TRBV13
CDR3 protein: CASSFGSNQPQHF
CDR3 DNA: TGTGCCAGCAGCTTTGGGAGCAATCAGCCCCAGCATTTT

D gene: NA
clone size: NA
J gene: TRBJ2-7
CDR3 length: 15
V gene: TRBV10-2
CDR3 protein: CASSEMATASYEQYF
CDR3 DNA: TGCGCCAGCAGTGAAATGGCAACGGCCTCCTACGAGCAGTACTTC

D gene: NA
clone size: NA
J gene: TRBJ1-1
CDR3 length: 15
V gene: TRBV9
CDR3 protein: CASSRLTGPNTEAFF
CDR3 DNA: TGTGCCAGCAGTCGTCTCACAGGGCCGAACACTGAAGCTTTCTTT

D gene: TRBD1
clone size: NA
J gene: TRBJ2-7
CDR3 length: 16
V gene: TRBV7-8
CDR3 protein: CASSFVGQGGAYEQYF
CDR3 DNA: TGTGCCAGCAGCTTTGTGGGACAGGGGGGTGCCTACGAGCAGTACTTC

D gene: NA
clone size: NA
J gene: TRBJ2-5
CDR3 length: 14
V gene: TRBV2
CDR3 protein: CASRVWAGLETQYF
CDR3 DNA: TGTGCCAGCAGGGTCTGGGCGGGACTAGAGACCCAGTACTTC

D gene: NA
clone size: NA
J gene: TRBJ2-7
CDR3 length: 13
V gene: TRBV5-6
CDR3 protein: CASSLVFSYEQYF
CDR3 DNA: TGTGCCAGCAGCTTGGTTTTCTCCTACGAGCAGTACTTC

D gene: TRBD1
clone size: many
J gene: TRBJ2-7
CDR3 length: 15
V gene: TRBV9
CDR3 protein: CASSPRQGAFYEQYF
CDR3 DNA: TGTGCCAGCAGCCCCCGACAGGGGGCTTTCTACGAGCAGTACTTC

D gene: NA
clone size: NA
J gene: TRBJ2-2
CDR3 length: 18
V gene: TRBV27
CDR3 protein: CASSPVVEWTVNTGELFF
CDR3 DNA: TGTGCCAGCAGCCCTGTGGTGGAGTGGACAGTCAACACCGGGGAGCTGTTTTTT

D gene: NA
clone size: NA
J gene: TRBJ2-7
CDR3 length: 14
V gene: TRBV28
CDR3 protein: CASSPLVPPYEQYF
CDR3 DNA: TGTGCCAGCAGTCCCCTAGTGCCCCCCTACGAGCAGTACTTC